The 23 T cell receptor beta chains below all came from one sample that was sequenced in a study of blood T cell repertoires in COVID-19. Sequencing was performed with immunoSEQ multiplex PCR; in TCRdb, only in-frame clones are kept and a portion is missing. The table has a few hundred thousand clones, about nine tenths seen once. The sample consisted of PBMCs or T cells enriched from blood (not recorded which). The receptors derive from a man in his late teens or twenties with acute COVID-19.

This clone occurred once. The rearrangement joins TRBV9 to TRBJ2-7; 7 bases are a match to TRBD1. CDR1 SGDLS and CDR2 YYNGEE come from the germline V gene. The J segment lost 2 bases and the V segment lost 6 bases, leaving 8 bases of the junction unmatched. There are 14 residues in the CDR3. CDR3 sequence: CASNPGQQAYEQYF. The CDR3 nucleotides read TGTGCCAGCAACCCGGGACAGCAAGCCTACGAGCAGTACTTC. Complete variable domain (other parts from reference TRBV9 and TRBJ2-7): DSGVTQTPKHLITATGQRVTLRCSPRSGDLSVYWYQQSLDQGLQFLIQYYNGEERAKGNILERFSAQQFPDLHSELNLSSLELGDSALYFCASNPGQQAYEQYFGPGTRLTVT.

This clone was counted many times. The genes are TRBV30 and TRBJ1-2; tentatively, D is TRBD1 (6 bases). The germline V gene has CDR1 GTSNPN and CDR2 SVGIG (reference sequence). The CDR3 sequence is 15 residues long. The V and J ends lost 4 bases and 1 base respectively, with 16 bases between them. The DNA of the CDR3 is TGTGCCTGGAAGGCAGGGGCTTTAAGTAACTATGGCTACACCTTC. This codes for CAWKAGALSNYGYTF.

V gene TRBV7-9 combines with J gene TRBJ2-2; 10 bases map to TRBD1. This CDR3 is built from 14 residues. J was trimmed by 6 bases and V by 5 bases; bases with no gene match: 3. Germline V gene lookup returns CDR1 SEHNR and CDR2 FQNEAQ (reference sequence). CDR3 sequence reads: CASSPGTGAGELFF. The CDR3 bases are TGTGCCAGCAGCCCTGGGACAGGGGCCGGGGAGCTGTTTTTT.

CDR3: CASRGDRVSNEQFF. CDR3 nucleotides: TGTGCCAGCAGAGGGGACAGGGTATCCAATGAGCAGTTCTTC. The J gene is TRBJ2-1, the V gene TRBV9, with 9 bases fitting TRBD1. With 5 bases clipped from V and 6 bases from J, the junction kept 6 bases outside the gene matches. Germline V gene sequence: CDR1 SGDLS, CDR2 YYNGEE. The CDR3 runs 14 residues.

The rearrangement links TRBV9 to TRBJ2-5; possibly TRBD2 for D (7 bases). CDR1 is SGDLS and CDR2 is YYNGEE in the germline V gene. Trimming removed 4 bases at V and 4 bases at J, with 20 bases between. The CDR3 runs 16 residues. CDR3 DNA sequence: TGTGCCAGCAGCTCTGTAGGGTCAGGGGAGGGAGAGACCCAGTACTTC. It translates to CASSSVGSGEGETQYF. The variable domain in full, with the rest retrieved from reference TRBV9 and TRBJ2-5, is DSGVTQTPKHLITATGQRVTLRCSPRSGDLSVYWYQQSLDQGLQFLIQYYNGEERAKGNILERFSAQQFPDLHSELNLSSLELGDSALYFCASSSVGSGEGETQYFGPGTRLLVL.

The gene calls are TRBV19 and TRBJ2-2; 9 positions match TRBD1. This CDR3 comprises 18 residues. The V and J ends lost 7 bases and 7 bases, in that order; junction bases with no gene match: 19. Germline values: CDR1 LNHDA, CDR2 SQIVND (reference sequence). The CDR3 spells CASTRNERQGEPGGELFF. As DNA, the CDR3 is TGTGCCAGTACCCGAAACGAGCGACAGGGGGAGCCAGGCGGGGAGCTGTTTTTT.

This clone has just a few counts. The V call is TRBV7-2, the J call TRBJ2-2; possibly TRBD2 for D (5 bases). Trimming cost V 5 bases and J 12 bases, with 19 bases left between them. There are 14 residues in the CDR3. CDR1 SGHTA and CDR2 FQGNSA come from the germline V gene. The CDR3 protein is CASSTLGGSGKLFF. In nucleotides, the CDR3 is TGTGCCAGCAGCACGCTGGGCGGCTCGGGGAAGCTGTTTTTT.

This chain joins TRBV19 and TRBJ1-1; 9 bases match TRBD1. The J segment lost 3 bases and the V segment lost 9 bases, leaving 23 bases of the junction unmatched. Germline lookup yields CDR1 LNHDA and CDR2 SQIVND (reference sequence). The CDR3 loop spans 19 amino acids. CDR3 DNA sequence: TGTGCCAGCACTATAACCTCCCGGAAACACAGGGGGCGAGACACTGAAGCTTTCTTT. It specifies CASTITSRKHRGRDTEAFF.

The chain employs TRBV4-1 and TRBJ2-7; D might be TRBD2 (6 bases). The CDR3 is 15 amino acids. Germline V gene data show CDR1 as MGHRA and CDR2 as YSYEKL. The V end was cut by 4 bases, the J end by 4 bases, with 17 bases between. CDR3: CASSLTGTAAYEQYF. In DNA, the CDR3 is TGCGCCAGCAGCCTGACCGGGACTGCAGCGTACGAGCAGTACTTC.

The chain is built from TRBV5-1 and TRBJ2-6; D is uncertain. Trimming removed 0 bases at V and 4 bases at J, with 5 bases between. CDR1 SGHRS and CDR2 YFSETQ come from the germline V gene. The CDR3 is 14 amino acids. The CDR3 protein is CASSLATGANVLTF. For the CDR3, the DNA is TGCGCCAGCAGCTTGGCCACAGGGGCCAACGTCCTGACTTTC.

Only one count was recorded for this clone. The genes are TRBV4-1 and TRBJ2-5, with 8 bases that match TRBD2. Germline CDR1 is MGHRA and CDR2 is YSYEKL. After removal of 8 bases from V and 5 bases from J, the junction contained 13 bases not matched to a gene. The CDR3 is 15 residues long. As DNA, the CDR3 is TGCGCCAGCCGCCGGGCGGGGGGCGCATTCGAGACCCAGTACTTC. This gives the protein CASRRAGGAFETQYF.

The chain recombines TRBV5-4 with TRBJ1-1, with D possibly matching TRBD1 (6 bases). The V gene's germline CDR1 is SGHNT and CDR2 YYREEE (reference sequence). CDR3 size: 14 residues. Between the trimmed V and J ends, which lost 3 bases and 4 bases, there was a span of 13 bases. In DNA form, the CDR3 reads TGTGCCAGCAGCTCCCAGGGGCCGAGCACTGAAGCTTTCTTT. Encoded protein: CASSSQGPSTEAFF.

The chain links TRBV29-1 to TRBJ2-1; D is perhaps TRBD2 (6 bases). The germline V gene has CDR1 SQVTM and CDR2 ANQGSEA. This CDR3 has 13 amino acids. Trimming shortened V by 7 bases and J by 5 bases, and 15 bases separated the two germline ends. CDR3 loop: CSGREQGDNEQFF. The CDR3 DNA reads as TGCAGCGGGAGGGAGCAGGGAGACAATGAGCAGTTCTTC.

The table lists this clone with a count of one. The rearrangement links TRBV2 to TRBJ2-7; tentatively, D is TRBD1 (6 bases). The CDR3 sequence is 13 residues long. Germline V gives CDR1 SNHLY, CDR2 FYNNEI. V gave up 11 bases and J gave up 4 bases, with 18 bases separating them. In DNA, the CDR3 is TGTGCCGCCAGGGGCGGCGGTCTTTACGAGCAGTACTTC. Translation: CAARGGGLYEQYF. Variable domain in full (rest from reference TRBV2 and TRBJ2-7): EPEVTQTPSHQVTQMGQEVILRCVPISNHLYFYWYRQILGQKVEFLVSFYNNEISEKSEIFDDQFSVERPDGSNFTLKIRSTKLEDSAMYFCAARGGGLYEQYFGPGTRLTVT.

The chain couples TRBV27 to TRBJ2-7; possibly TRBD2 for D (5 bases). Trimming removed 0 bases from V and 3 bases from J, with 9 bases in between. The germline V gene has CDR1 MNHEY and CDR2 SMNVEV (reference sequence). There are 14 residues in the CDR3. DNA of the CDR3: TGTGCCAGCAGTTTATCGTCAGAGGGCTACGAGCAGTACTTC. It is translated as CASSLSSEGYEQYF.

In DNA, the CDR3 is TGTGCCAGCAGCCCTGGACAGGGTATGGTTTCGGGAGGCTACACCTTC. Amino acids: CASSPGQGMVSGGYTF. The chain combines TRBV7-6 with TRBJ1-2; 8 nucleotides agree with TRBD1. The V gene's germline CDR1 is SGHVS and CDR2 FNYEAQ. The CDR3 is made up of 16 amino acids. V lost 5 bases to trimming and J lost 8 bases; unmatched junction nucleotides: 16.

For the CDR3, the DNA is TGTGCCAGCTGGCGAAACACAGGGTTGGAAGGCTACACCTTC. Its translation is CASWRNTGLEGYTF. The chain links TRBV28 to TRBJ1-2; weak D call: TRBD1 (6 bases). The V gene lost 8 bases and the J gene lost 8 bases, with 21 bases spanning the gap. The length of the CDR3 is 14 residues. Germline V gene sequence: CDR1 MDHEN, CDR2 SYDVKM.

This chain joins TRBV19 and TRBJ2-7; TRBD1 agrees at 12 bases. This CDR3 is built from 18 residues. Trimming removed 3 bases from V and 0 bases from J; junction bases left unmatched: 9. Per germline, CDR1 LNHDA and CDR2 SQIVND (reference sequence). The DNA of the CDR3 is TGTGCCAGTAGTATCGGGACAGGGGGCTCGACCGCCTCCTACGAGCAGTACTTC. It is translated as CASSIGTGGSTASYEQYF.

The chain carries TRBV28 and TRBJ2-1, with 7 bases identical to TRBD2. In germline, CDR1 is MDHEN, CDR2 SYDVKM. CDR3 length: 13 residues. The V segment lost 6 bases and the J segment 6 bases; nucleotides outside the gene matches: 5. In nucleotides, the CDR3 is TGTGCCAGCAGCCGAGAGCGGGGCAATGAGCAGTTCTTC. Translation gives CASSRERGNEQFF.

J is TRBJ2-2 and V is TRBV7-3; 8 bases match TRBD1. Germline values: CDR1 SGHTA, CDR2 FQGTGA. The junction had 4 bases not matched to a gene; V was cut back by 2 bases and J by 2 bases. The CDR3 has 16 amino acids. The CDR3 DNA sequence: TGTGCCAGCAGCTTAGGAGGACAGGGAAACACCGGGGAGCTGTTTTTT. This gives the protein CASSLGGQGNTGELFF.

The chain combines TRBV23-1 with TRBJ2-7, with a possible D match to TRBD2 (5 bases). TRBV23-1 is given ORF status, its function remaining uncertain. This CDR3 spans 15 amino acids. The germline V and J ends were trimmed by 0 bases and 7 bases, with 16 bases remaining between them. The CDR3 DNA follows: TGCGCCAGCAGTCAATCTCGACCCTGGACGGGAGAGCAGTACTTC. Its protein product is CASSQSRPWTGEQYF.

This clone was counted a single time. This chain connects TRBV5-1 to TRBJ2-5; 13 nucleotides align to TRBD2. The CDR3 extends over 19 amino acids. With 5 bases clipped from V and 2 bases from J, the junction kept 15 bases outside the gene matches. Germline loops: CDR1 SGHRS, CDR2 YFSETQ. In nucleotides, the CDR3 is TGCGCCAGCAGTTCTGGACTAGCGGGAGCCGGCGGAGTTCAAGAGACCCAGTACTTC. Translating it yields CASSSGLAGAGGVQETQYF. The whole variable domain, filled in from reference TRBV5-1 and TRBJ2-5, reads KAGVTQTPRYLIKTRGQQVTLSCSPISGHRSVSWYQQTPGQGLQFLFEYFSETQRNKGNFPGRFSGRQFSNSRSEMNVSTLELGDSALYLCASSSGLAGAGGVQETQYFGPGTRLLVL.

The chain joins TRBV18 to TRBJ2-7, with 15 bases aligning to TRBD2. Germline V lookup: CDR1 KGHSH, CDR2 LQKENI. V gave up 3 bases and J gave up 5 bases; unmatched junction bases: 8. The CDR3 totals 17 residues. CDR3 in amino acids: CASSPGLAGGVSHEQYF. In DNA, the CDR3 is TGTGCCAGCTCACCTGGACTAGCGGGAGGGGTTTCACACGAGCAGTACTTC.